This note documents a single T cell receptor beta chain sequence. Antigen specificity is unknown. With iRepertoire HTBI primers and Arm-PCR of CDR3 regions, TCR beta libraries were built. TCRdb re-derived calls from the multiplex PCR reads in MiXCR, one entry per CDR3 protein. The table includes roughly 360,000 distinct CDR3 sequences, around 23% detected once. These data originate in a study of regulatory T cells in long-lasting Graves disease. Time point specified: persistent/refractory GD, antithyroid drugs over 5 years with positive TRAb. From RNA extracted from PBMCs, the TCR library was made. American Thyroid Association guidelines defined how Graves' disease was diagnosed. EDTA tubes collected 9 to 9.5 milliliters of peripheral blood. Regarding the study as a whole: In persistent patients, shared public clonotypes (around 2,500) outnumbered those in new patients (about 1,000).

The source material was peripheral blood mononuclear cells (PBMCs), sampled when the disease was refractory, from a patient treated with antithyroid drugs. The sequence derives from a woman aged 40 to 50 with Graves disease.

The chain's CDR3 is CAWKGTELSYEQYF. CDR3 bases: TGTGCCTGGAAAGGGACAGAACTCTCCTACGAGCAGTACTTC. The chain recombines TRBV30 with TRBJ2-7; 7 nucleotides line up with TRBD1. J lost 0 bases, V lost 4 bases, and 6 bases had no gene match. Per germline, CDR1 GTSNPN and CDR2 SVGIG (reference sequence). The CDR3 has 14 amino acids.